These 10 T cell receptor beta chains originate from one sample sequenced in a study of T cell clonality in common variable immunodeficiency. Study-wide results and limits: Common variable immunodeficiency TCR beta sequences reportedly had fewer deletions and N-nucleotide insertions.

Which antigens these TCRs recognize remains unknown. Repertoires were generated with immunoSEQ multiplex PCR, while TCRdb's copy carries only in-frame clones and drops some. This table holds 4,000 to 6,500 clones with no singletons; the top ten claim roughly 14%. The sample comprised peripheral blood mononuclear cells. Every receptor here comes from a human donor with common variable immunodeficiency.

This clone showed up just a few times. The CDR3 goes on 3 residues after the read ends, and that part is filled in from the germline J gene. The rearrangement links TRBV5-1 to TRBJ1-2; TRBD1 matches at 9 bases. CDR3 length equals 14 residues. Germline V gene sequence: CDR1 SGHRS, CDR2 YFSETQ. Losses at the gene ends were 6 bases for V and 3 bases for J; bases not matched to a gene: 6. The DNA read from the CDR3 is TGCGCCAGCACCTCGGACAGGGGCGACTATGGC. This translates into CASTSDRGDYG. In full, the CDR3 reads CASTSDRGDYGYTF.

Worth noting for this clone: With the read ending 3 residues before the CDR3 end, the germline J gene is used to fill in that end. This chain joins TRBV18 and TRBJ2-3, with D possibly TRBD2 on 5 matching bases. Germline CDR1 KGHSH, CDR2 LQKENI. The CDR3 extends over 16 amino acids. Deletions cut 2 bases from V and 0 bases from J, with 12 bases between. The CDR3 bases that were read are TGTGCCAGCTCACCATTCCGCGGGTTGAGCACAGATACG. It encodes CASSPFRGLSTDT. The full CDR3 is CASSPFRGLSTDTQYF. Together with reference TRBV18 and TRBJ2-3, the CDR3 gives the full variable domain: NAGVMQNPRHLVRRRGQEARLRCSPMKGHSHVYWYRQLPEEGLKFMVYLQKENIIDESGMPKERFSAEFPKEGPSILRIQQVVRGDSAAYFCASSPFRGLSTDTQYFGPGTRLTVL.

This clone was found a few times. The read is 3 residues too short to cover the CDR3 end, so that end is filled in from the germline J gene. V usage is TRBV7-7 and J usage is TRBJ2-1; D is unclear. The CDR3 length is 15 residues. From germline, CDR1 is SSHAT and CDR2 FNYEAQ (reference sequence). Trimming stripped 3 bases from V and 0 bases from J, with 9 bases between. The CDR3 here is CASSFTTSSYNEQFF. The DNA read from the CDR3 is TGTGCCAGCAGCTTTACTACCAGCTCCTACAATGAG. Filled out from reference TRBV7-7 and TRBJ2-1, the complete variable domain reads GAGVSQSPRYKVTKRGQDVTLRCDPISSHATLYWYQQALGQGPEFLTYFNYEAQPDKSGLPSDRFSAERPEGSISTLTIQRTEQRDSAMYRCASSFTTSSYNEQFFGPGTRLTVL.

Note on this clone: The sequenced fragment ends 3 residues before the CDR3 boundary, so the rest is inferred from the germline J gene. The identical CDR3 is also encoded by other nucleotide sequences in the sample. The chain has TRBV19 and TRBJ1-4; no reliable D call. This CDR3 is built from 18 residues. Germline V gene lookup returns CDR1 LNHDA and CDR2 SQIVND (reference sequence). Trimming left V 3 bases short and J 0 bases short, with 17 bases between. The covered CDR3 bases are TGTGCCAGTAGTATGAGGGCCGACACAGTGGCAACTAATGAAAAA. This translates into CASSMRADTVATNEK. The full CDR3 reads CASSMRADTVATNEKLFF.

Turning to this clone: The read ends 3 residues early relative to the CDR3; the germline J gene fills the gap. This sequence joins TRBV19 and TRBJ1-1; TRBD1 matches 9 bases. Germline assignment: CDR1 LNHDA and CDR2 SQIVND (reference sequence). The junction had 2 bases not matched to a gene; V was cut back by 5 bases and J by 4 bases. The CDR3 length is 13 residues. The sequenced CDR3 bases are TGTGCCAGTAGTCCGACAGGGGGCACTGAA. Translated, it gives CASSPTGGTE. The full CDR3 reads CASSPTGGTEAFF.

This clone has a handful of counts. Read sequence stops 3 residues before the CDR3 end, and the germline J gene provides the missing end. Other DNA sequences in the same sample also yield this CDR3. The V gene is TRBV18, the J gene TRBJ1-5; D is undetermined. Looked up from germline, CDR1 is KGHSH and CDR2 is LQKENI. This CDR3 is built from 14 residues. The ends were cut back, 2 bases at V and 2 bases at J, with 7 bases in the middle. CDR3 bases read: TGTGCCAGCTCACCATCTCCGGGCAATCAGCCC. Translated, it gives CASSPSPGNQP. The complete CDR3 reads CASSPSPGNQPQHF.

This clone was seen ten or more times. The sequenced part of the CDR3 DNA is TGTGCCAGTATAGGGGACAGGGCAAGCAATCAGCCC. Its translation: CASIGDRASNQP. The full CDR3 is CASIGDRASNQPQHF. This chain links TRBV19 with TRBJ1-5, with 9 bases that match TRBD1. The read finishes 3 residues shy of the CDR3 end, and the germline J gene is used to complete it. Per the germline V gene, CDR1 is LNHDA and CDR2 is SQIVND (reference sequence). This CDR3 has 15 amino acids. The trim removed 7 bases at V and 1 base at J, leaving 5 bases unmatched.

This clone was found many times. The CDR3 goes on 3 residues after the read ends, and that part is filled in from the germline J gene. The chain uses TRBV28 and TRBJ2-1, with 9 bases lining up with TRBD1. The CDR3 is 15 amino acids. Per the germline V gene, CDR1 is MDHEN and CDR2 is SYDVKM. J gave up 4 bases and V 6 bases, and 7 bases lay outside the gene matches. CDR3 in amino acids: CASRPGTGRYNEQFF. Incomplete CDR3 DNA: TGTGCCAGCAGACCGGGGACAGGGAGGTACAATGAG.

This clone was detected a few times. With the read ending 3 residues before the CDR3 end, the germline J gene is used to fill in that end. V is TRBV7-2 and J is TRBJ1-2; a possible D gene is TRBD1 (6 bases). Germline V gene lookup returns CDR1 SGHTA and CDR2 FQGNSA. Trimming cost V 2 bases and J 6 bases, with 10 bases left between them. The CDR3 contains 13 residues. The CDR3 loop is CASSLKGVNGYTF. The DNA read from the CDR3 is TGTGCCAGCAGCTTAAAGGGGGTAAATGGC.

To note about this clone: Read coverage stops 3 residues before the CDR3 terminus; the germline J gene supplies the remainder. The chain employs TRBV7-2 and TRBJ1-3, with a possible D match to TRBD1 (5 bases). The CDR3 loop spans 15 amino acids. Germline-derived CDR1 and CDR2 are SGHTA and FQGNSA. With 7 bases removed from V and 0 bases from J, the gap between germline ends came to 13 bases. The CDR3 reads CASTFPGVSGNTIYF. Incomplete CDR3 DNA: TGTGCCAGCACCTTCCCGGGGGTCTCTGGAAACACC.